This T cell receptor beta chain was sequenced during a study of T cell responses to AZD1222 COVID-19 vaccine. The assay was immunoSEQ multiplex PCR, and TCRdb's table has in-frame clones only and misses some. The sample holds 70,000 or so clones, around four fifths seen once. This TCR was recovered from an adult who received the AZD1222 COVID-19 vaccine. This specimen consisted of peripheral blood, obtained 28 days after the second AZD1222 dose.

CDR3 nucleotide sequence: TGTGCCAGCAGTGAACGTGGGGGGGGAGGCTACACCTTC. Its translation is CASSERGGGGYTF. The gene calls are TRBV6-1 and TRBJ1-2; weak D call: TRBD1 (5 bases). The CDR3 sequence is 13 residues long. Germline values: CDR1 MNHNS, CDR2 SASEGT. Trimming stripped 2 bases from V and 8 bases from J, with 12 bases between.